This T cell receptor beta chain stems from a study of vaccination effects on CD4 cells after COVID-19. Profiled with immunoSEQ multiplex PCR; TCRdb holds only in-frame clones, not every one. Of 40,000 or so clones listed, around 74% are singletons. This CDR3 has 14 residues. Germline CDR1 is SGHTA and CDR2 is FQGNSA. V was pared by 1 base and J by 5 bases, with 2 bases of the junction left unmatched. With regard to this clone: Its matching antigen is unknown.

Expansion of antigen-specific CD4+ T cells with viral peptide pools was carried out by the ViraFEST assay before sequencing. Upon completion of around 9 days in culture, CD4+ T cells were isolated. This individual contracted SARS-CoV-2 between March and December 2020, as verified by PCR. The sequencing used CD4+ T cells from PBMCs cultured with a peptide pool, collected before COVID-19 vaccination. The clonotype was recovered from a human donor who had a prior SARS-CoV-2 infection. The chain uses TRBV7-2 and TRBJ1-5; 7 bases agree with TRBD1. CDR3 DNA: TGTGCCAGCAGCTTAGACAGGGGCCATCAGCCCCAGCATTTT. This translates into CASSLDRGHQPQHF.